This T cell receptor beta chain was recovered during a study of T cell changes during pregnancy in multiple sclerosis. Sequencing used immunoSEQ multiplex PCR; TCRdb keeps in-frame clones, though not all of them. The sample consists of tens of thousands of clones, around 92% of them appearing once. Germline CDR1 SGHDT, CDR2 YYEEEE. Deletions cut 4 bases from V and 2 bases from J, with 21 bases between. The CDR3 sequence is 17 residues long. The clonotype originates from a female donor in good health, enrolled as a control in a pregnancy study. The sample in question was peripheral blood, obtained in the third trimester of pregnancy. The rearrangement links TRBV5-6 to TRBJ2-5, with D possibly being TRBD1 (5 bases). CDR3 coding DNA: TGTGCCAGCAGCAGGGGAAGGTCTCCAAGGGAACAAGAGACCCAGTACTTC. As protein: CASSRGRSPREQETQYF.